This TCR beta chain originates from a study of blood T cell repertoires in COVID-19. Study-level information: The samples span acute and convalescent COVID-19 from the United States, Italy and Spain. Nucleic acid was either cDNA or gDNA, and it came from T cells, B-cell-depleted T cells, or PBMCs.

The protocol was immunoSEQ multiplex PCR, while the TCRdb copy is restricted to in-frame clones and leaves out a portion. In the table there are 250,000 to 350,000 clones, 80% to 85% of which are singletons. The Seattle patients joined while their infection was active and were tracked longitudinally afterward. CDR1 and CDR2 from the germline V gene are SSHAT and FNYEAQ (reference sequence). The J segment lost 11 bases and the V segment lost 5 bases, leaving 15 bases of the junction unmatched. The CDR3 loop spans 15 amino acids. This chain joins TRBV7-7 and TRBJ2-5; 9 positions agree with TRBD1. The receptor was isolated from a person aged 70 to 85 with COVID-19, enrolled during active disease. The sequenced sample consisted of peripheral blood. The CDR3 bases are TGTGCCAGCAGCCCCCTGGAGGGGACAGGGATTTTTCAGTACTTC. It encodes CASSPLEGTGIFQYF. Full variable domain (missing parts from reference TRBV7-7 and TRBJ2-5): GAGVSQSPRYKVTKRGQDVTLRCDPISSHATLYWYQQALGQGPEFLTYFNYEAQPDKSGLPSDRFSAERPEGSISTLTIQRTEQRDSAMYRCASSPLEGTGIFQYFGPGTRLLVL.